Described below is a single T cell receptor beta chain sequence and its context. This record belongs to a study of blood T cell repertoires in COVID-19. As for the study in general: Collection of acute and convalescent COVID-19 samples took place in the United States, Italy and Spain. PBMCs, B-cell-depleted T cells, or T cells were the source of the cDNA or gDNA that made up the material.

As handled by the study authors: Amplification with reference gene primers provided the estimates of nucleated cell counts. Assay used: immunoSEQ multiplex PCR; TCRdb lists only in-frame clones, some missing. D and trimming come from the DNA, and the V and J calls and clone size come from that table. The table shows 350,000 to 450,000 clones, with 65% to 90% occurring only once. It was during active infection that Seattle patients were enrolled and then longitudinally followed. Germline CDR1 and CDR2: LNHDA and SQIVND (reference sequence). The CDR3 spans 16 residues. V gave up 4 bases and J gave up 5 bases, with 17 bases separating them.

The origin of this receptor is a woman aged 60 to 75 with COVID-19, enrolled during active disease. Sequencing was carried out using peripheral blood. The chain links TRBV19 to TRBJ2-2; a weak D match, TRBD1 (5 bases). The DNA for the CDR3 is TGTGCCAGTAGTACCCCCGCGGACATCCTTACCGGGGAGCTGTTTTTT. It is translated as CASSTPADILTGELFF.